A single sample is the source of the 32 T cell receptor beta chains below, sequenced in a study of cytomegalovirus exposure and HLA in healthy donors (TCRdb year 2017). Library preparation used the immunoSEQ multiplex PCR assay. The multiplex PCR relied on a mix of 60 forward primers for TCR Vbeta segments and 13 reverse primers for TCR Jbeta segments. TCRdb retrieved this table from immuneACCESS and kept in-frame rearrangements only. Not all clones are present; in checked studies, unresolved V genes account for under half, and no reason is known for the remainder. The sample data list 270,000 or so clones, and about nine tenths of these were observed just once. The ten biggest clones cover 1.5% to 2% of the sample. The sample was PBMCs. The receptors were gathered from a girl under 10 years old in good health and CMV-seronegative.

The chain joins TRBV18 to TRBJ2-1, with D perhaps TRBD2 (5 bases). Looked up from germline, CDR1 is KGHSH and CDR2 is LQKENI. CDR3 length: 14 residues. V lost 6 bases and J lost 7, with 16 bases in between. The CDR3 sequence is CASSFGLEWNEQFF. CDR3 nucleotide sequence: TGTGCCAGCTCTTTCGGACTGGAGTGGAATGAGCAGTTCTTC.

CDR3 in DNA: TGTGCCAGCAGTCTTCCCGGACAGCAGAACACCGGGGAGCTGTTTTTT. This gives the protein CASSLPGQQNTGELFF. V is TRBV28 and J is TRBJ2-2, with TRBD1 as a possible D gene (6 bases). This CDR3 is 16 amino acids long. Germline V gene sequence: CDR1 MDHEN, CDR2 SYDVKM. V lost 5 bases to trimming and J lost 1 base, with 14 bases between them.

CDR3 protein: CASSLGQTNEKLFF. CDR3 DNA: TGTGCCAGCAGTTTAGGGCAAACTAATGAAAAACTGTTTTTT. This rearrangement joins TRBV28 to TRBJ1-4; D unclear. The V end was cut by 2 bases, the J end by 1 base, with 5 bases between. The CDR3 length is 14 residues. The germline gives CDR1 MDHEN, CDR2 SYDVKM. The whole variable domain, filled in from reference TRBV28 and TRBJ1-4, reads DVKVTQSSRYLVKRTGEKVFLECVQDMDHENMFWYRQDPGLGLRLIYFSYDVKMKEKGDIPEGYSVSREKKERFSLILESASTNQTSMYLCASSLGQTNEKLFFGSGTQLSVL.

The V and J genes are TRBV12-5 and TRBJ2-3, with a weak D call TRBD2 (6 bases). V was shortened by 6 bases and J by 4 bases, with 14 bases between the two germline ends. Germline V gene sequence: CDR1 LGHNT, CDR2 FRNRAP. This CDR3 has 14 amino acids. Here the CDR3 reads CASGNEREADTQYF. DNA of the CDR3: TGTGCTAGTGGGAACGAAAGGGAGGCAGATACGCAGTATTTT.

This clone was recorded once. V and J are TRBV6-5 and TRBJ1-5; D is perhaps TRBD1 (5 bases). Germline values: CDR1 MNHEY, CDR2 SVGAGI. V lost 5 bases, J lost 7 bases, and 15 bases lay in between. The CDR3 spans 14 residues. CDR3 loop: CASSRSDPGQPQHF. In nucleotides, the CDR3 is TGTGCCAGCAGTCGGTCCGATCCAGGGCAGCCCCAGCATTTT.

This chain joins TRBV7-9 and TRBJ2-5; a weak D match, TRBD1 (6 bases). This CDR3 has 16 residues. CDR1 SEHNR and CDR2 FQNEAQ come from the germline V gene (reference sequence). The germline V and J ends were trimmed by 2 bases and 5 bases, with 18 bases remaining between them. In DNA form, the CDR3 reads TGTGCCAGCAGCTTAAATTCCGACAGGCCTAGGGAGACCCAGTACTTC. This translates into CASSLNSDRPRETQYF.

This clone was counted only a few times. V is TRBV2 and J is TRBJ2-3; 12 bases are a match to TRBD1. The trim removed 6 bases at V and 4 bases at J, leaving 5 bases unmatched. The CDR3 length is 15 residues. The germline V gene encodes CDR1 SNHLY and CDR2 FYNNEI. CDR3 nucleotide sequence: TGTGCCAGCAGACCAGGGACAGGGGGCTCAGATACGCAGTATTTT. Residues: CASRPGTGGSDTQYF.

The chain joins TRBV2 to TRBJ2-7, with a tentative D call TRBD2 (7 bases). The V and J ends lost 4 bases and 1 base respectively, with 14 bases between them. This CDR3 contains 15 residues. CDR1 is SNHLY and CDR2 is FYNNEI in the germline V gene. The CDR3 is CASSAEGGDSYEQYF. CDR3 bases: TGTGCCAGCAGTGCTGAGGGGGGGGATTCCTACGAGCAGTACTTC.

V is TRBV5-4 and J is TRBJ2-7, with 12 bases matching TRBD2. Trimming cost V 0 bases and J 7 bases; bases outside gene matches: 8. The CDR3 consists of 16 residues. CDR1 is SGHNT, CDR2 YYREEE, per germline (reference sequence). For the CDR3, the DNA is TGTGCCAGCAGCTTGGGGTCTAGCGGGGGGGAATATGAGCAGTACTTC. Its protein product is CASSLGSSGGEYEQYF.

This clone has just one count. The genes are TRBV27 and TRBJ2-7; possible D gene TRBD1, 5 bases. Germline loops: CDR1 MNHEY, CDR2 SMNVEV (reference sequence). The CDR3 consists of 12 residues. Trimming left V 5 bases short and J 9 bases short, with 14 bases between. CDR3 region: CASSPDSHPQYF. The CDR3, as DNA: TGTGCCAGCAGTCCCGACAGTCACCCGCAGTACTTC.

This rearrangement joins TRBV27 to TRBJ1-3; D is undetermined. The germline V gene encodes CDR1 MNHEY and CDR2 SMNVEV (reference sequence). Between the trimmed V and J ends, which lost 2 bases and 0 bases, there was a span of 5 bases. The CDR3 runs to 14 residues. Here the CDR3 reads CASSLPFSGNTIYF. The DNA for the CDR3 is TGTGCCAGCAGTTTACCGTTCTCTGGAAACACCATATATTTT.

J is TRBJ1-6 and V is TRBV9; maybe TRBD1 (5 bases). Germline values: CDR1 SGDLS, CDR2 YYNGEE. The germline V and J ends were trimmed by 4 bases and 5 bases, with 16 bases remaining between them. The length of the CDR3 is 16 residues. CDR3 sequence (DNA): TGTGCCAGCAGCCCCCATGGCACAGGAGATAATTCACCCCTCCACTTT. Amino acid sequence: CASSPHGTGDNSPLHF.

The chain couples TRBV2 to TRBJ2-3; D call uncertain. Germline V gene sequence: CDR1 SNHLY, CDR2 FYNNEI. Trimming stripped 7 bases from V and 6 bases from J, with 14 bases between. There are 13 residues in the CDR3. The CDR3 coding sequence is TGTGCCAGCACCCGAAACCCAGCGGATACGCAGTATTTT. Its translation: CASTRNPADTQYF.

The chain couples TRBV19 to TRBJ1-5; 7 bases are a match to TRBD1. The germline V gene encodes CDR1 LNHDA and CDR2 SQIVND (reference sequence). CDR3 length: 14 amino acids. J gave up 3 bases and V 3 bases, and 2 bases lay outside the gene matches. CDR3 nucleotides: TGTGCCAGTAGTATTACAGGGGACAATCAGCCCCAGCATTTT. Translating it yields CASSITGDNQPQHF.

V and J are TRBV5-1 and TRBJ2-6; D possibly corresponds to TRBD1 (5 bases). The CDR3 totals 18 residues. V lost 2 bases and J lost 0, with 15 bases in between. Per germline, CDR1 SGHRS and CDR2 YFSETQ. The CDR3 DNA reads as TGCGCCAGCAGCTTCCAGACAGCTCTTACCTCTGGGGCCAACGTCCTGACTTTC. This sequence encodes CASSFQTALTSGANVLTF.

This rearrangement joins TRBV27 to TRBJ1-2; 7 bases are a match to TRBD1. From germline, CDR1 is MNHEY and CDR2 SMNVEV (reference sequence). V lost 5 bases to trimming and J lost 8 bases; unmatched junction nucleotides: 14. The CDR3 loop spans 15 amino acids. The CDR3 sequence: CASSPSGDSVGGYTF. CDR3 nucleotides: TGTGCCAGCAGTCCCTCAGGGGACAGCGTTGGCGGCTACACCTTC.

This clone is a singleton in its sample. The chain combines TRBV7-9 with TRBJ2-2, with TRBD1 identical over 7 bases. The CDR3 length is 16 residues. V lost 4 bases to trimming and J lost 2 bases; unmatched junction nucleotides: 7. The germline V gene has CDR1 SEHNR and CDR2 FQNEAQ (reference sequence). CDR3 in amino acids: CASSSLWTGNTGELFF. The CDR3 DNA follows: TGTGCCAGCAGCTCCCTCTGGACAGGAAACACCGGGGAGCTGTTTTTT.

The table lists this clone with a count of one. The CDR3, as DNA: TGTGCCAGTAGTATAGCGGAGGTCTGGGGGGCTGGGGCCAACGTCCTGACTTTC. It is translated as CASSIAEVWGAGANVLTF. The chain combines TRBV19 with TRBJ2-6; D may be TRBD2 (6 bases). Germline V gene lookup returns CDR1 LNHDA and CDR2 SQIVND (reference sequence). The length of the CDR3 is 18 residues. The germline V and J ends were trimmed by 1 base and 2 bases, with 15 bases remaining between them. The whole variable domain, filled in from reference TRBV19 and TRBJ2-6, reads DGGITQSPKYLFRKEGQNVTLSCEQNLNHDAMYWYRQDPGQGLRLIYYSQIVNDFQKGDIAEGYSVSREKKESFPLTVTSAQKNPTAFYLCASSIAEVWGAGANVLTFGAGSRLTVL.

The chain is built from TRBV5-1 and TRBJ1-3; D is ambiguous. Trimming took off 7 bases at V and 0 bases at J, with 11 bases between the two ends. CDR3 length equals 14 residues. Germline CDR1 SGHRS, CDR2 YFSETQ. The chain's CDR3 is CASPQQPSGNTIYF. CDR3 bases: TGCGCCAGCCCTCAACAACCCTCTGGAAACACCATATATTTT.

Details on this clone: Other DNA sequences in the sample encode the same CDR3. The V gene is TRBV6-4, the J gene TRBJ1-2; a possible D gene is TRBD1 (5 bases). V lost 0 bases, J lost 6 bases, and 8 bases lay in between. Germline CDR1 MRHNA, CDR2 SNTAGT. CDR3 length equals 13 residues. CDR3 DNA sequence: TGTGCCAGCAGTGACTCGGGGGGAAATGGCTACACCTTC. The encoded protein is CASSDSGGNGYTF.

V and J are TRBV30 and TRBJ2-2; D is perhaps TRBD1 (5 bases). Germline CDR1 and CDR2: GTSNPN and SVGIG (reference sequence). V shed 0 bases and J shed 4 bases, with 12 bases lying between them. The CDR3 has 15 residues. The CDR3 protein is CAWSVQVLVTGELFF. In nucleotides, the CDR3 is TGTGCCTGGAGTGTACAGGTTTTAGTCACCGGGGAGCTGTTTTTT.

The chain couples TRBV19 to TRBJ2-1; 8 nucleotides line up with TRBD2. CDR3 length equals 17 residues. The V segment lost 0 bases and the J segment 9 bases; nucleotides outside the gene matches: 13. Germline CDR1 reads LNHDA; CDR2 reads SQIVND (reference sequence). The CDR3 spells CASSIDRVQRERGEQFF. The CDR3 DNA reads as TGTGCCAGTAGTATAGATCGTGTCCAGCGGGAGAGAGGTGAGCAGTTCTTC.

V and J are TRBV30 and TRBJ2-6, with 7 positions matching TRBD1. CDR3 length: 18 residues. Germline assignment: CDR1 GTSNPN and CDR2 SVGIG (reference sequence). J was trimmed by 2 bases and V by 0 bases; bases with no gene match: 10. As DNA, the CDR3 is TGTGCCTGGAGTGTATGGGTGAGGGGGCTGGCTGGGGCCAACGTCCTGACTTTC. Translation: CAWSVWVRGLAGANVLTF.

The chain recombines TRBV11-2 with TRBJ2-7, with TRBD1 matching over 8 bases. CDR3 size: 15 residues. CDR1 and CDR2 (germline): SGHAT, FQNNGV. The V gene end was trimmed by 4 bases and the J gene end by 2 bases; junction bases not matched to a gene: 7. CDR3 nucleotide sequence: TGTGCCAGCAGCTCACCGGGACAGGCCCCCTACGAGCAGTACTTC. Translated, it gives CASSSPGQAPYEQYF.

This sequence joins TRBV6-1 and TRBJ2-5; 10 positions match TRBD1. This CDR3 has 18 residues. The germline V gene encodes CDR1 MNHNS and CDR2 SASEGT. Unmatched junction bases numbered 15, after V lost 4 bases and J lost 4 bases. The CDR3 region is CASSAPNTGQGSRETQYF. CDR3 in DNA: TGTGCCAGCAGTGCCCCTAACACGGGACAGGGGAGTCGAGAGACCCAGTACTTC.

The chain couples TRBV15 to TRBJ2-7; a possible D gene is TRBD1 (6 bases). The CDR3 loop spans 15 amino acids. CDR1 is LNHNV, CDR2 YYDKDF, per germline (reference sequence). Trimming shortened V by 4 bases and J by 3 bases, and 16 bases separated the two germline ends. Here the CDR3 reads CATSNRNRDNYEQYF. Written as DNA, the CDR3 is TGTGCCACCAGCAATAGAAACCGGGACAACTACGAGCAGTACTTC.

The table lists this clone with a few counts. The DNA of the CDR3 is TGTGCCAGCAGTTCGGGTCTGAACACTGAAGCTTTCTTT. This encodes CASSSGLNTEAFF. The rearrangement uses TRBV6-6 and TRBJ1-1; D unclear. Trimming shortened V by 4 bases and J by 0 bases, and 6 bases separated the two germline ends. This CDR3 contains 13 residues. From germline, CDR1 is MNHNY and CDR2 SVGAGI (reference sequence).

This clone was recorded only once. The chain employs TRBV30 and TRBJ2-2; D is undetermined. This CDR3 is built from 14 residues. The germline V gene has CDR1 GTSNPN and CDR2 SVGIG (reference sequence). Deletions cut 0 bases from V and 4 bases from J, with 9 bases between. The chain's CDR3 is CAWSVWAGTGELFF. The CDR3 coding sequence is TGTGCCTGGAGTGTTTGGGCAGGCACCGGGGAGCTGTTTTTT. Full variable domain (missing parts from reference TRBV30 and TRBJ2-2): SQTIHQWPATLVQPVGSPLSLECTVEGTSNPNLYWYRQAAGRGLQLLFYSVGIGQISSEVPQNLSASRPQDRQFILSSKKLLLSDSGFYLCAWSVWAGTGELFFGEGSRLTVL.

The J gene is TRBJ2-1, the V gene TRBV7-8, with 9 bases lining up with TRBD2. V trimming: 6 bases; J trimming: 8 bases; junction bases outside the gene matches: 14. Germline CDR1 SGHVS, CDR2 FQNEAQ. The CDR3 runs 16 residues. CDR3 residues: CASRGSGGPRNHEQFF. Written as DNA, the CDR3 is TGTGCCAGCAGAGGAAGCGGGGGGCCACGAAACCATGAGCAGTTCTTC.

The chain uses TRBV7-9 and TRBJ1-4; maybe TRBD1 (6 bases). CDR1 and CDR2 (germline): SEHNR, FQNEAQ (reference sequence). CDR3 length: 13 amino acids. V was clipped by 0 bases and J by 11 bases, with 10 bases between them. The CDR3 region is CASSLAGTRKLFF. The CDR3 bases are TGTGCCAGCAGCTTAGCGGGGACAAGGAAACTGTTTTTT.

The J gene is TRBJ1-2, the V gene TRBV19; no firm D call. CDR3 length: 14 residues. Germline V lookup: CDR1 LNHDA, CDR2 SQIVND (reference sequence). Trimming took off 7 bases at V and 1 base at J, with 13 bases between the two ends. The CDR3 region has the DNA TGTGCCAGTAAGCTAAACGGGGTTAACTATGGCTACACCTTC. Amino acids: CASKLNGVNYGYTF.

The gene calls are TRBV7-9 and TRBJ1-1, with a possible D match to TRBD1 (5 bases). This CDR3 has 16 residues. V was shortened by 5 bases and J by 0 bases, with 16 bases between the two germline ends. From germline, CDR1 is SEHNR and CDR2 FQNEAQ (reference sequence). The chain's CDR3 is CASSPPTATVNTEAFF. The CDR3 DNA sequence: TGTGCCAGCAGCCCACCAACTGCGACAGTGAACACTGAAGCTTTCTTT.